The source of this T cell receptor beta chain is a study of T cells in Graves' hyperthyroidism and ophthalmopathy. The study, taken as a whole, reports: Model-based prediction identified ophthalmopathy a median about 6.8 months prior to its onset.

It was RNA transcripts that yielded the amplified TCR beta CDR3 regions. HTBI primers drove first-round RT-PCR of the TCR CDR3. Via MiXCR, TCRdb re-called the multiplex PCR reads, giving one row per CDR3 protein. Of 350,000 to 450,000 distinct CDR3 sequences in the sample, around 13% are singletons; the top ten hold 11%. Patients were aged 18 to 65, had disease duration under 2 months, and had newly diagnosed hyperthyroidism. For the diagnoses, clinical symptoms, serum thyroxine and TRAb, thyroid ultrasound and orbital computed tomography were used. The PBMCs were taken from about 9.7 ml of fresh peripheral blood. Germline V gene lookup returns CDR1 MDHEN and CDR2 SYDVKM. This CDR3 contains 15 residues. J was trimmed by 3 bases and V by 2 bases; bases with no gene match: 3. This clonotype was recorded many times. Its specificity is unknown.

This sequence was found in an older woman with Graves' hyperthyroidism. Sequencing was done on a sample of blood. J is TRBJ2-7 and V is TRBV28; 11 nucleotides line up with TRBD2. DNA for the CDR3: TGTGCCAGCAGTTTAGCGACTAGCGGGAACTACGAGCAGTACTTC. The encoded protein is CASSLATSGNYEQYF. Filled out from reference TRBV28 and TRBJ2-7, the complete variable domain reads DVKVTQSSRYLVKRTGEKVFLECVQDMDHENMFWYRQDPGLGLRLIYFSYDVKMKEKGDIPEGYSVSREKKERFSLILESASTNQTSMYLCASSLATSGNYEQYFGPGTRLTVT.